The source of this TCR beta chain is a study of cytomegalovirus exposure and HLA in healthy donors. Overall study: Of 300 to 500 genotyped donors, approximately 80% clustered with self-reported Caucasian donors. Study outcomes and limitations: Later analysis demonstrated an association between a missense DCLRE1C variant and TCR beta V- and J-gene trimming. The authors listed 150 to 200 TCR beta chains as cytomegalovirus-associated.

Concerning this clone: What it binds is unknown.

PCR used 60 Vbeta primers and 13 Jbeta primers. Data came from immunoSEQ multiplex PCR; TCRdb stores just in-frame clones and leaves some out. The sample gives around 200,000 clones, over 80% of which show up once; about a tenth is in the top ten. V lost 4 bases to trimming and J lost 4 bases; unmatched junction nucleotides: 9. Germline V gene sequence: CDR1 PRHDT, CDR2 FYEKMQ (reference sequence). There are 15 residues in the CDR3. The specimen sequenced was PBMCs. The genes are TRBV13 and TRBJ1-1; 7 nucleotides align to TRBD1. The sequence came from a woman aged 50 to 60 in good health and CMV-seropositive. The CDR3 spells CASSSVTGVGTEAFF. DNA for the CDR3: TGTGCCAGCAGCTCGGTAACAGGGGTTGGCACTGAAGCTTTCTTT.